This T cell receptor (beta chain) was recovered during a study of CD8 T cells in Susac syndrome. The junction had 4 bases not matched to a gene; V was cut back by 4 bases and J by 1 base. Germline CDR1 and CDR2: SGHRS and YFSETQ. This CDR3 region has 14 residues. RNA, at about 0.45 to 1 ug, was reverse transcribed with random hexamers. TCR beta CDR3 was amplified by immunoSEQ covering 54 Vbeta and 13 Jbeta. In TCRdb, the immunoSEQ multiplex PCR reads were re-called with MiXCR into one record per CDR3 protein. Here the sample spans 100,000 to 150,000 distinct CDR3 sequences, around 94% being singletons. In blood CD8+ and CD4+ T cells, TCR beta underwent sequencing. The individuals used as controls were healthy donors who had been matched for both age and sex.

The sample comprised CD4+ T cells from PBMCs. This chain links TRBV5-1 with TRBJ2-5, with TRBD2 identical over 7 bases. The TCR was taken from a human donor in good health. CDR3 protein: CASSAGTTQETQYF. CDR3 coding DNA: TGCGCCAGCAGCGCCGGGACTACCCAAGAGACCCAGTACTTC.